This T cell receptor (beta chain) emerged from a study of cytomegalovirus exposure and HLA in healthy donors. Across the study: Early on, a data release was issued that held some 85 million unique TCRs from HLA-typed donors.

CDR3 length: 12 amino acids. V lost 5 bases, J lost 9 bases, and 11 bases lay in between. Germline V CDR1 and CDR2: MNHEY, SVGAGI. In the PCR, 60 Vbeta and 13 Jbeta primers were used. Clones were read by immunoSEQ multiplex PCR, and TCRdb kept only the in-frame ones, dropping some. The sample lists roughly 180,000 clones, 75% to 90% occurring once. Sequenced sample: PBMCs. The receptor was derived from a girl aged 5-17 years in good health and CMV-seropositive. The J gene is TRBJ2-1, the V gene TRBV6-5; TRBD2 might be the D (6 bases). CDR3 residues: CASSKTSGEQFF. The CDR3 nucleotides are TGTGCCAGCAGTAAGACTAGTGGTGAGCAGTTCTTC.